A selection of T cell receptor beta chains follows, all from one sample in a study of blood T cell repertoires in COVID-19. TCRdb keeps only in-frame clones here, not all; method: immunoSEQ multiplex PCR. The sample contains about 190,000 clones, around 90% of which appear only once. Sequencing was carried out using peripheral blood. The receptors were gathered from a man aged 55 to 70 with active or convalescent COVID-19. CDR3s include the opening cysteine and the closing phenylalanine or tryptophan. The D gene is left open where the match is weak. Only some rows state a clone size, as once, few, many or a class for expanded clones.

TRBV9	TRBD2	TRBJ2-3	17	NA	CASSVGVSGGATDTQYF	TGTGCCAGCAGCGTTGGGGTGAGCGGGGGGGCGACAGATACGCAGTATTTT
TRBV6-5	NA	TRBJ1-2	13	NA	CASSYKGYYGYTF	TGTGCCAGCAGTTACAAGGGGTACTATGGCTACACCTTC
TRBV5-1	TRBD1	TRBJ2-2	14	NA	CASSQQGATGELFF	TGCGCCAGCAGCCAACAGGGGGCCACCGGGGAGCTGTTTTTT
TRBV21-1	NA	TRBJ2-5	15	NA	CASSNQPRTGETQYF	TGTGCCAGCAGCAACCAGCCGAGGACAGGAGAGACCCAGTACTTC
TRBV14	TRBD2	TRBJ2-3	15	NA	CASSQEGRGTDTQYF	TGTGCCAGCAGCCAAGAGGGGAGGGGCACAGATACGCAGTATTTT
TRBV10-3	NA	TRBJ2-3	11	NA	CAIRATDTQYF	TGTGCCATCAGGGCCACAGATACGCAGTATTTT
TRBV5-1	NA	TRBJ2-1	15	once	CASSSSGSSYNEQFF	TGCGCCAGCAGCTCATCCGGGAGCTCCTACAATGAGCAGTTCTTC
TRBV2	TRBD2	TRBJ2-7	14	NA	CASTGAGGSNEQYF	TGTGCCAGCACCGGAGCGGGGGGTTCCAACGAGCAGTACTTC
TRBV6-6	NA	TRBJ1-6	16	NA	CASSSQGLVGESPLHF	TGTGCCAGCAGTTCACAGGGCCTAGTAGGGGAATCACCCCTCCACTTT
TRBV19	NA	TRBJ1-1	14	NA	CASQMAFLDTEAFF	TGTGCCAGCCAGATGGCCTTCTTGGACACTGAAGCTTTCTTT
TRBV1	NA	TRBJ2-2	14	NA	CTSSQDRWTGELFF	TGCACCAGCAGCCAAGATCGGTGGACCGGGGAGCTGTTTTTT
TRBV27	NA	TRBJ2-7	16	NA	CASSPPLRGGTHEQYF	TGTGCCAGCAGTCCCCCCCTAAGGGGGGGGACCCACGAGCAGTACTTC
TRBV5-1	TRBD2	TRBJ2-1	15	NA	CASSLGAGGPIEQFF	TGCGCCAGCAGCTTGGGAGCGGGGGGGCCTATTGAGCAGTTCTTC
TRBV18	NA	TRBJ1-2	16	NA	CASSPTPEGGVRGYTF	TGTGCCAGCTCACCGACCCCCGAGGGGGGGGTTCGCGGCTACACCTTC
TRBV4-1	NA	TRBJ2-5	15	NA	CASSQEAGYRETQYF	TGCGCCAGCAGCCAAGAGGCGGGGTACAGGGAGACCCAGTACTTC
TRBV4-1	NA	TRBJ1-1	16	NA	CASSQTAGSPRGGAFF	TGCGCCAGCAGCCAAACCGCCGGCAGCCCCCGAGGTGGAGCTTTCTTT
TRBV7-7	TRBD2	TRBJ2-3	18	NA	CASSLRPLAGACTDTQYF	TGTGCCAGCAGCTTAAGACCGCTAGCGGGGGCCTGCACAGATACGCAGTATTTT
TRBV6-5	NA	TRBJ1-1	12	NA	CASNRVNTEAFF	TGTGCCAGTAACAGGGTTAACACTGAAGCTTTCTTT
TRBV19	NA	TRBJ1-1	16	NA	CASSSPLGRANTEAFF	TGTGCCAGTAGTAGTCCTTTAGGGAGGGCGAACACTGAAGCTTTCTTT
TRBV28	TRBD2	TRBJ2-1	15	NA	CASSFGLAGGQYEFF	TGTGCCAGCAGTTTCGGGCTAGCGGGGGGGCAGTACGAGTTCTTC
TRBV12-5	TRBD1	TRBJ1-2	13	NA	CASGYRGRGGYTF	TGTGCTAGTGGCTACAGGGGAAGGGGTGGCTACACCTTC
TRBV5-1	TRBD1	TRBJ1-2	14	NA	CASSPGTGPYGYTF	TGCGCCAGCAGCCCAGGGACAGGGCCCTATGGCTACACCTTC
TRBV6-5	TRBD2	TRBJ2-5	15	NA	CASSYGAGGKETQYF	TGTGCCAGCAGTTACGGAGCGGGGGGGAAAGAGACCCAGTACTTC
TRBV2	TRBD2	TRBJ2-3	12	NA	CASSYLAAWTYF	TGTGCCAGCAGTTACCTAGCGGCATGGACGTATTTT
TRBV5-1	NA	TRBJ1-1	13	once	CASRQDTAGRAFF	TGCGCCAGCAGACAGGACACCGCCGGAAGGGCTTTCTTT
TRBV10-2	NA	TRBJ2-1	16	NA	CASSDRARLGVNEQFF	TGCGCCAGCAGTGACCGAGCGAGACTAGGGGTCAATGAGCAGTTCTTC
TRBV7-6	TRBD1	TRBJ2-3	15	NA	CASSFGTGNTDTQYF	TGTGCCAGCAGCTTTGGGACAGGGAACACAGATACGCAGTATTTT
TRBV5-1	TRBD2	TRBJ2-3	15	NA	CASSLWGGSTDTQYF	TGCGCCAGCAGCTTGTGGGGGGGAAGCACAGATACGCAGTATTTT
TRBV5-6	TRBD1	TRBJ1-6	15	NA	CASTDRGTPNSPLHF	TGTGCCAGTACAGACAGGGGGACGCCCAATTCACCCCTCCACTTT
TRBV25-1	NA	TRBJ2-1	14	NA	CASSESAGQNEQFF	TGTGCCAGCAGTGAATCGGCGGGCCAGAATGAGCAGTTCTTC
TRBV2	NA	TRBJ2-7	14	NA	CASSLSLLSYEQYF	TGTGCCAGCAGCCTATCGCTGTTGTCCTACGAGCAGTACTTC
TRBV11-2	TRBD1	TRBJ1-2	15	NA	CASSFTGGEGYGYTF	TGTGCCAGCAGCTTTACAGGGGGCGAGGGCTATGGCTACACCTTC
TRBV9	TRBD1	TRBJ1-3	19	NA	CASSVLGQPLRASGNTIYF	TGTGCCAGCAGCGTGTTGGGACAGCCTCTCCGGGCCTCTGGAAACACCATATATTTT
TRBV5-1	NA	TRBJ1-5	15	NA	CASSFNPGGNQPQHF	TGCGCCAGCAGCTTTAATCCGGGGGGCAATCAGCCCCAGCATTTT
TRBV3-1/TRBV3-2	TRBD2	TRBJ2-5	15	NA	CASSPFAGGLETQYF	TGTGCCAGCAGCCCTTTTGCGGGGGGTTTGGAGACCCAGTACTTC
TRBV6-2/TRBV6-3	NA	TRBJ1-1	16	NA	CASSPLGGAIRTEAFF	TGTGCCAGCAGCCCTCTTGGGGGGGCTATTAGGACTGAAGCTTTCTTT